This is a list of T cell receptor beta chains from one sample in a study of blood T cell repertoires in COVID-19. Repertoires were generated with immunoSEQ multiplex PCR, while TCRdb's copy carries only in-frame clones and drops some. This table holds 300,000 to 450,000 clones, 80% to 90% found once. Sequencing was done on a sample of peripheral blood. The receptors were sampled from a woman in her twenties or thirties with COVID-19, enrolled during active disease. Each CDR3 is given with its conserved first and last residue. A D gene is named only where the DNA matches it firmly. Size is omitted from some rows. Given values are once, few, many or a class for expanded clones.

>TRBV9|-|TRBJ1-5|14|-
CASSEGQSNQPQHF
TGTGCCAGCAGCGAGGGACAAAGCAATCAGCCCCAGCATTTT
>TRBV29-1|TRBD1|TRBJ2-3|13|-
CSVDTGGPDTQYF
TGCAGCGTTGACACAGGGGGCCCAGATACGCAGTATTTT
>TRBV5-8|-|TRBJ1-1|14|-
CASSLDPGRTEAFF
TGTGCCAGCAGCTTGGACCCGGGTAGGACTGAAGCTTTCTTT
>TRBV29-1|TRBD2|TRBJ2-1|16|-
CSVGRPGTSSYNEQFF
TGCAGCGTTGGGCGGCCCGGGACTAGCTCCTACAATGAGCAGTTCTTC
>TRBV10-1|-|TRBJ2-1|13|-
CASSYYEGNEQFF
TGCGCCAGCAGCTACTATGAAGGAAATGAGCAGTTCTTC
>TRBV7-2|-|TRBJ2-7|14|-
CASSWGGTAYEQYF
TGTGCCAGCAGCTGGGGCGGGACAGCTTACGAGCAGTACTTC
>TRBV6-5|TRBD1|TRBJ1-4|15|-
CASTSRQGLNEKLFF
TGTGCCAGCACCTCCAGACAGGGCCTTAATGAAAAACTGTTTTTT
>TRBV4-3|TRBD1|TRBJ2-5|15|-
CASSQWDSGEETQYF
TGCGCCAGCAGCCAGTGGGACAGTGGGGAAGAGACCCAGTACTTC
>TRBV7-9|TRBD1|TRBJ1-2|15|-
CASSIPGQGEGGYTF
TGTGCCAGCAGCATCCCTGGACAGGGGGAGGGTGGCTACACCTTC
>TRBV5-8|-|TRBJ2-7|13|-
CASSPPGAYEQYF
TGTGCCAGCAGCCCCCCCGGGGCCTACGAGCAGTACTTC
>TRBV6-6|-|TRBJ2-5|16|-
CASSTQQGGSQETQYF
TGTGCCAGCAGTACCCAACAGGGGGGGAGCCAAGAGACCCAGTACTTC
>TRBV24-1|-|TRBJ2-3|13|-
CATSDARVSAQYF
TGTGCCACCAGTGATGCCAGGGTATCGGCGCAGTATTTT
>TRBV9|-|TRBJ1-3|12|-
CASSVYGNTIYF
TGTGCCAGCAGCGTATATGGAAACACCATATATTTT
>TRBV7-3|-|TRBJ2-3|14|-
CASSFDSPTDTQYF
TGTGCCAGCAGCTTCGACTCCCCCACAGATACGCAGTATTTT
>TRBV6-2/TRBV6-3|TRBD1|TRBJ1-5|18|-
CASSPTFGTGVDNQPQHF
TGTGCCAGCAGCCCCACATTCGGGACAGGGGTCGACAATCAGCCCCAGCATTTT
>TRBV6-5|-|TRBJ1-2|14|-
CASSYGEGLYGYTF
TGTGCCAGCAGTTACGGCGAGGGACTCTATGGCTACACCTTC
>TRBV19|TRBD2|TRBJ2-2|12|-
CASSVGRGELFF
TGTGCCAGTAGTGTCGGGAGGGGGGAGCTGTTTTTT
>TRBV6-6|TRBD1|TRBJ1-2|14|once
CASSYGTGDYGYTF
TGTGCCAGCAGTTACGGGACAGGGGACTATGGCTACACCTTC
>TRBV10-3|-|TRBJ2-7|16|-
CAISESGQSSSYEQYF
TGTGCCATCAGTGAGTCAGGACAGTCCAGCTCCTACGAGCAGTACTTC
>TRBV30|TRBD1|TRBJ2-3|14|-
CAWSATGFTDTQYF
TGTGCCTGGAGTGCGACAGGGTTTACAGATACGCAGTATTTT
>TRBV27|-|TRBJ1-1|12|-
CASSFRGAEAFF
TGTGCCAGCAGTTTCCGGGGTGCTGAAGCTTTCTTT
>TRBV25-1|-|TRBJ2-2|13|-
CASSFYNTGELFF
TGTGCCAGCAGCTTTTATAACACCGGGGAGCTGTTTTTT
>TRBV6-1|TRBD1|TRBJ1-4|11|once
CASSSDRAQFF
TGTGCCAGCAGTTCAGACAGGGCGCAGTTTTTT
>TRBV24-1|-|TRBJ2-3|16|few
CATSDPTSSSTDTQYF
TGTGCCACCAGTGACCCCACTAGTTCTAGCACAGATACGCAGTATTTT
>TRBV11-2|-|TRBJ1-5|13|-
CASSLIDNQPQHF
TGTGCCAGCAGCTTAATAGACAATCAGCCCCAGCATTTT
>TRBV5-6|TRBD2|TRBJ2-1|16|-
CASSVGASGSQNEQFF
TGTGCCAGCAGCGTTGGGGCTAGCGGGAGTCAAAATGAGCAGTTCTTC
>TRBV29-1|-|TRBJ1-2|13|-
CSARWGEAYGYTF
TGCAGCGCCCGATGGGGGGAGGCCTATGGCTACACCTTC
>TRBV13|-|TRBJ1-3|15|-
CASSIPGYSGNTIYF
TGTGCCAGCAGCATTCCAGGGTATTCTGGAAACACCATATATTTT
>TRBV4-1|-|TRBJ2-5|14|-
CASSQGRGIETQYF
TGCGCCAGCAGCCAGGGAAGGGGTATCGAGACCCAGTACTTC
>TRBV2|-|TRBJ2-7|11|-
CASSGSYEQYF
TGTGCCAGCTCAGGGTCCTACGAGCAGTACTTC
>TRBV6-2/TRBV6-3|-|TRBJ1-5|11|-
CASSIAGPQHF
TGTGCCAGCAGTATAGCGGGGCCCCAGCATTTT
>TRBV12-3/TRBV12-4|-|TRBJ1-6|13|-
CASSRSRDSPLHF
TGTGCCAGCAGCCGTAGCCGGGATTCACCCCTCCACTTT
>TRBV6-5|-|TRBJ2-1|12|-
CASSLQGNEQFF
TGTGCCAGCAGTCTCCAGGGCAATGAGCAGTTCTTC
>TRBV6-5|TRBD1|TRBJ2-7|15|once
CASRPGTGRAYEQYF
TGTGCCAGCAGACCCGGGACAGGGAGGGCGTACGAGCAGTACTTC
>TRBV5-4|TRBD1|TRBJ2-2|16|-
CASSRGTGRDTGELFF
TGTGCCAGCAGCCGTGGGACAGGGAGGGATACCGGGGAGCTGTTTTTT
>TRBV2|-|TRBJ2-5|15|once
CASSDSDGSQETQYF
TGTGCCAGCAGTGATTCTGACGGGAGCCAAGAGACCCAGTACTTC
>TRBV29-1|-|TRBJ1-1|14|-
CSVVATGSSTEAFF
TGCAGCGTTGTGGCCACCGGGTCGAGCACTGAAGCTTTCTTT
>TRBV9|-|TRBJ1-6|15|-
CASSVATTGNSPLHF
TGTGCCAGCAGCGTAGCGACTACAGGGAATTCACCCCTCCACTTT
>TRBV11-2|TRBD1|TRBJ2-4|14|-
CASSLDRVEDIQYF
TGTGCCAGCAGCCTCGACAGGGTGGAGGACATTCAGTACTTC
>TRBV10-2|TRBD1|TRBJ1-1|16|-
CASSFADRALNTEAFF
TGCGCCAGCAGTTTCGCGGACAGGGCCCTGAACACTGAAGCTTTCTTT
>TRBV5-4|TRBD1|TRBJ2-3|15|-
CASSFRDRLQDTQYF
TGTGCCAGCAGCTTCCGGGACAGGCTTCAAGATACGCAGTATTTT
>TRBV30|-|TRBJ1-6|14|-
CAWSRGQDNSPLHF
TGTGCCTGGAGTAGAGGTCAAGATAATTCACCCCTCCACTTT
>TRBV28|TRBD1|TRBJ1-3|16|-
CASRSEQGAGGNTIYF
TGTGCCAGCAGATCTGAACAGGGGGCAGGAGGAAACACCATATATTTT
>TRBV30|-|TRBJ2-7|12|-
CAWIGGAYEQYF
TGTGCCTGGATAGGGGGGGCCTACGAGCAGTACTTC
>TRBV19|TRBD2|TRBJ2-6|17|-
CASRRGLAGPGANVLTF
TGTGCCAGTAGACGTGGACTAGCGGGTCCTGGGGCCAACGTCCTGACTTTC